The 20 T cell receptor beta chains presented below share a single source sample, sequenced in a study of CD8 T cells in Susac syndrome. An amount of RNA that ranged from roughly 0.45 to 1 ug was reverse transcribed with random hexamers. TCRdb passed the immunoSEQ multiplex PCR reads through MiXCR, listing each CDR3 protein once. The data show around 300,000 distinct CDR3 sequences, with about 90% seen just once and around 0.07% held by the top ten. Sequencing used CD4+ T cells from PBMCs. All receptors derive from a human donor with multiple sclerosis.

This chain uses TRBV7-9 with TRBJ1-5, with 10 bases aligning to TRBD1. The V segment lost 4 bases and the J segment 6 bases; nucleotides outside the gene matches: 9. The CDR3 is 16 residues long. Per the germline V gene, CDR1 is SEHNR and CDR2 is FQNEAQ (reference sequence). The CDR3 DNA reads as TGTGCCAGCAGCTCTGTGGGACAGGGGAGCGCTCAGCCCCAGCATTTT. Amino acid sequence: CASSSVGQGSAQPQHF.

The V and J genes are TRBV5-1 and TRBJ2-7; 11 positions agree with TRBD2. CDR3 length equals 16 residues. The V and J ends lost 4 bases and 0 bases, in that order; junction bases with no gene match: 6. From germline, CDR1 is SGHRS and CDR2 YFSETQ. CDR3 DNA sequence: TGCGCCAGCAGCCCCCAGACTAGCGGGGCCTCCTACGAGCAGTACTTC. Amino acids: CASSPQTSGASYEQYF.

The chain joins TRBV12-3 or TRBV12-4 to TRBJ1-6, with 9 bases fitting TRBD1. The CDR3 is 15 residues long. V lost 1 base and J lost 9; bases outside the gene matches: 4. The CDR3 is CASSLEGQGTSPLHF. DNA of the CDR3: TGTGCCAGCAGTTTAGAGGGACAGGGCACTTCACCCCTCCACTTT.

The chain recombines TRBV7-9 with TRBJ1-2; no definite D call. The CDR3 has 13 amino acids. Looked up from germline, CDR1 is SEHNR and CDR2 is FQNEAQ (reference sequence). V lost 5 bases and J 6 bases, leaving 13 bases between the germline ends. Here the CDR3 DNA reads TGTGCCAGCAGCCGCTCCGGGAACGATGGCTACACCTTC. Translation gives CASSRSGNDGYTF.

This sequence joins TRBV7-3 and TRBJ2-7, with 7 bases aligning to TRBD2. V shed 1 base, J shed 5 bases, and the junction held 8 bases outside the gene matches. The CDR3 covers 15 residues. CDR1 is SGHTA and CDR2 is FQGTGA in the germline V gene. The CDR3 sequence is CASSLNPGGANEQYF. As DNA, the CDR3 is TGTGCCAGCAGCTTAAATCCGGGAGGCGCTAACGAGCAGTACTTC. Based on the CDR3 plus reference TRBV7-3 and TRBJ2-7, the full variable domain is GAGVSQTPSNKVTEKGKYVELRCDPISGHTALYWYRQSLGQGPEFLIYFQGTGAADDSGLPNDRFFAVRPEGSVSTLKIQRTERGDSAVYLCASSLNPGGANEQYFGPGTRLTVT.

The chain combines TRBV7-9 with TRBJ1-5; TRBD1 matches at 10 bases. Germline V CDR1 and CDR2: SEHNR, FQNEAQ (reference sequence). V was pared by 4 bases and J by 1 base, with 10 bases of the junction left unmatched. This CDR3 is 18 amino acids long. CDR3: CASSSSGTGVGSNQPQHF. In nucleotides, the CDR3 is TGTGCCAGCAGCTCCTCCGGGACAGGGGTTGGAAGCAATCAGCCCCAGCATTTT.

This clonotype showed up just once. V gene TRBV29-1 combines with J gene TRBJ2-1, with a possible D match to TRBD2 (6 bases). Trimming removed 3 bases at V and 4 bases at J, with 10 bases between. Germline loops: CDR1 SQVTM, CDR2 ANQGSEA. The CDR3 runs to 13 residues. The CDR3 here is CSVDREPYNEQFF. The CDR3 coding sequence is TGCAGCGTTGACCGGGAGCCTTACAATGAGCAGTTCTTC.

The V and J genes are TRBV9 and TRBJ2-3; TRBD2 might be the D (6 bases). Trimming pared 3 bases from V and 0 bases from J, leaving 11 bases between. The length of the CDR3 is 15 residues. Germline assignment: CDR1 SGDLS and CDR2 YYNGEE. The CDR3 loop reads CASSESGTSTDTQYF. The CDR3 DNA reads as TGTGCCAGCAGCGAATCCGGGACTAGCACAGATACGCAGTATTTT.

This sequence joins TRBV20-1 and TRBJ2-7; TRBD1 matches at 10 bases. Germline V lookup: CDR1 DFQATT, CDR2 SNEGSKA (reference sequence). This CDR3 has 15 amino acids. Unmatched junction bases numbered 8, after V lost 3 bases and J lost 3 bases. The CDR3 DNA reads TGCAGTGCTAGTAACCGGGACAGGGGAATCTACGAGCAGTACTTC. Translated: CSASNRDRGIYEQYF.

The chain has TRBV7-3 and TRBJ2-2; D might be TRBD1 or TRBD2, each matching 5 bases. The CDR3 contains 18 residues. CDR1 SGHTA and CDR2 FQGTGA come from the germline V gene. V was trimmed by 5 bases and J by 5 bases, leaving 24 bases between them. The chain's CDR3 is CASSARDGGLRGTGELFF. The CDR3 DNA sequence: TGTGCCAGCAGCGCACGGGACGGAGGCCTAAGGGGAACCGGGGAGCTGTTTTTT.

This clonotype was observed once. The genes are TRBV10-1 and TRBJ2-7; maybe TRBD1 (6 bases). Between the trimmed V and J ends, which lost 0 bases and 6 bases, there was a span of 9 bases. This CDR3 spans 13 amino acids. Germline loops: CDR1 WNHNN, CDR2 SYGVQD (reference sequence). The CDR3 bases are TGCGCCAGCAGTGAGTCCCACAGGGTCGAGCAGTACTTC. It translates to CASSESHRVEQYF.

The chain recombines TRBV18 with TRBJ2-3; D possibly uses TRBD1 or TRBD2 (5 bases each). Trimming left V 3 bases short and J 6 bases short, with 19 bases between. This CDR3 has 16 amino acids. CDR1 and CDR2 (germline): KGHSH, LQKENI. The CDR3 DNA sequence: TGTGCCAGCTCACCCCAGCAGGGAGTGAACACGGATACGCAGTATTTT. It codes for CASSPQQGVNTDTQYF.

This chain joins TRBV20-1 and TRBJ1-5; the D is unclear. The V and J ends lost 2 bases and 4 bases respectively, with 12 bases between them. The CDR3 runs 14 residues. Germline V gene data show CDR1 as DFQATT and CDR2 as SNEGSKA (reference sequence). CDR3: CSARSTIRNQPQHF. The CDR3, as DNA: TGCAGTGCTAGATCCACAATCCGTAATCAGCCCCAGCATTTT.

This clonotype was detected only once. The CDR3 loop is CASSLGRTGGPYEQYF. DNA of the CDR3: TGTGCCAGCAGCTTAGGCCGGACAGGGGGTCCCTACGAGCAGTACTTC. The chain has TRBV13 and TRBJ2-7, with 10 bases that match TRBD1. V dropped 0 bases and J dropped 2; count of bases not matched to a gene: 4. The germline V gene has CDR1 PRHDT and CDR2 FYEKMQ (reference sequence). The CDR3 runs 16 residues.

The V gene is TRBV27, the J gene TRBJ2-5; TRBD1 might be the D (6 bases). This CDR3 comprises 15 residues. Germline CDR1 is MNHEY and CDR2 is SMNVEV (reference sequence). The germline V and J ends were trimmed by 6 bases and 1 base, with 15 bases remaining between them. The CDR3 DNA reads as TGTGCCAGCAGACATAACGGACAGATCCAAGAGACCCAGTACTTC. Amino acid sequence: CASRHNGQIQETQYF.

This sequence joins TRBV5-1 and TRBJ1-2; 8 bases align to TRBD1. Losses at the gene ends were 1 base for V and 8 bases for J; bases not matched to a gene: 13. Germline V lookup: CDR1 SGHRS, CDR2 YFSETQ. CDR3 length: 16 residues. For the CDR3, the DNA is TGCGCCAGCAGCTTGCTCGGGCAGGGGGCGTCTTGGGGCTACACCTTC. Protein sequence: CASSLLGQGASWGYTF.

This chain links TRBV4-3 with TRBJ2-7; 9 nucleotides match TRBD1. Trimming at V came to 0 bases and at J to 0 bases, leaving 9 bases not matched to a gene. Per germline, CDR1 LGHNA and CDR2 YSLEER. The CDR3 length is 18 residues. The CDR3 sequence is CASSQDSPGTGFSYEQYF. CDR3 nucleotides: TGCGCCAGCAGCCAAGATTCCCCCGGGACAGGGTTCTCCTACGAGCAGTACTTC.

The chain couples TRBV5-1 to TRBJ2-7, with TRBD2 matching 8 bases. Germline CDR1 SGHRS, CDR2 YFSETQ. This CDR3 spans 16 amino acids. The V and J ends lost 3 bases and 0 bases, in that order; junction bases with no gene match: 8. This CDR3 reads CASSSLGSGASYEQYF. CDR3 nucleotides: TGCGCCAGCAGCTCGCTGGGTAGCGGGGCCTCCTACGAGCAGTACTTC.

The chain couples TRBV6-5 to TRBJ2-5; 7 bases line up with TRBD2. Unmatched junction bases numbered 7, after V lost 5 bases and J lost 4 bases. Per the germline V gene, CDR1 is MNHEY and CDR2 is SVGAGI. This CDR3 spans 14 amino acids. CDR3 loop: CASSSSGGRETQYF. The CDR3 DNA follows: TGTGCCAGCAGTAGTTCGGGGGGTAGAGAGACCCAGTACTTC.

The chain carries TRBV30 and TRBJ2-3; no clear D gene. V lost 0 bases and J 2 bases, leaving 12 bases between the germline ends. The CDR3 is 15 residues long. Per germline, CDR1 GTSNPN and CDR2 SVGIG (reference sequence). CDR3 nucleotide sequence: TGTGCCTGGAGTGTGTGGCGACGGCCCACAGATACGCAGTATTTT. Amino acids: CAWSVWRRPTDTQYF.